This TCR beta chain derives from a study of cytomegalovirus exposure and HLA in healthy donors. Regarding the study as a whole: Later analysis suggested links between common viral pathogens and several top significant clusters. Near-uniform donor sequencing depth was presumed by presence/absence analyses. Later work showed greater clonal expansion in HLA-associated TCR beta chains than in equally common others. Accurate HLA-A and HLA-B prediction from TCR beta sequences was reported for most subjects.

Primers for the PCR totalled 60 Vbeta and 13 Jbeta. Libraries were prepared by immunoSEQ multiplex PCR; TCRdb keeps only in-frame clonotypes and omits some of them. The table includes roughly 130,000 clones, about 70% detected once. Comments on this clone: Antigen: not known.

This clonotype was sampled from a woman in her thirties or forties in good health and CMV-seropositive. The specimen sequenced was PBMCs.

The DNA of the CDR3 is TGTGCCAGCAGCCTGCAGGGGTATGAGCAGTTCTTC. Its protein product is CASSLQGYEQFF. The chain uses TRBV7-9 and TRBJ2-1; a weak D match, TRBD1 (6 bases). V was clipped by 5 bases and J by 8 bases, with 10 bases between them. Germline V gene sequence: CDR1 SEHNR, CDR2 FQNEAQ (reference sequence). The CDR3 is 12 residues long.